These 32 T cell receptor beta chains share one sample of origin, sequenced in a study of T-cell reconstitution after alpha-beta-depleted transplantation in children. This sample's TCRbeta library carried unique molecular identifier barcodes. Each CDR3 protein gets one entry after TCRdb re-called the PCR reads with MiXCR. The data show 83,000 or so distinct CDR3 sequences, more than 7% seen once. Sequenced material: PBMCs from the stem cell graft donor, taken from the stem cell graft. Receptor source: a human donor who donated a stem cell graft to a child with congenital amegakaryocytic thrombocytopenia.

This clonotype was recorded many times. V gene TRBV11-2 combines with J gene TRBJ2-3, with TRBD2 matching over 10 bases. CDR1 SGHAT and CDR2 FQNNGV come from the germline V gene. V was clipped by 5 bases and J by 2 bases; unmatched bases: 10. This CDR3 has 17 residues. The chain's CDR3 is CASSPRLAGTTTDTQYF. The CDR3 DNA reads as TGTGCCAGCAGCCCCAGACTAGCGGGTACGACCACAGATACGCAGTATTTT.

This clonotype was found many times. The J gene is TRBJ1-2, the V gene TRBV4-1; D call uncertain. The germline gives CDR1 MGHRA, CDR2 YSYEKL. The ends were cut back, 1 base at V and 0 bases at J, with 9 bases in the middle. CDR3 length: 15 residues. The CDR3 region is CASSQGSLANYGYTF. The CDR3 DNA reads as TGCGCCAGCAGCCAAGGCAGCTTAGCTAACTATGGCTACACCTTC.

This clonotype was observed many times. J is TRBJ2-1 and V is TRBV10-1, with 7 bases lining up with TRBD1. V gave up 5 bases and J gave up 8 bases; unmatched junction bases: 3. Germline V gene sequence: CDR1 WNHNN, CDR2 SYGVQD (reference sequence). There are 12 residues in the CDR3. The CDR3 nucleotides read TGCGCCAGCAGTTACGACAGGGATGAGCAGTTCTTC. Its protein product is CASSYDRDEQFF.

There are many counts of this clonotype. The CDR3 loop reads CASSGGGSGHNEQFF. DNA for the CDR3: TGCGCCAGCAGCGGGGGAGGATCGGGCCACAATGAGCAGTTCTTC. This sequence joins TRBV5-1 and TRBJ2-1, with a possible D match to TRBD2 (6 bases). Germline V gene sequence: CDR1 SGHRS, CDR2 YFSETQ. The CDR3 covers 15 residues. Trimming removed 4 bases at V and 5 bases at J, with 16 bases between.

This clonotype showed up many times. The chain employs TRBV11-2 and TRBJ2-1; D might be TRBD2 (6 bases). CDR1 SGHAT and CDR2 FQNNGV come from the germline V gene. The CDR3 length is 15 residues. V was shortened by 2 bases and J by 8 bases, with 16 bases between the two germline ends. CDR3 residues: CASSLTGHWGDEQFF. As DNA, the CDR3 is TGTGCCAGCAGCTTAACAGGTCATTGGGGGGATGAGCAGTTCTTC.

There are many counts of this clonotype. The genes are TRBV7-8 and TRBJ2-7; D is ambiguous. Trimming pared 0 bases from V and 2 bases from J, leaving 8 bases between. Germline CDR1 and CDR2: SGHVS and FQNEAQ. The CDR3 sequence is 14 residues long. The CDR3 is CASSLAGGTYEQYF. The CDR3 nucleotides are TGTGCCAGCAGCTTAGCTGGCGGAACCTACGAGCAGTACTTC.

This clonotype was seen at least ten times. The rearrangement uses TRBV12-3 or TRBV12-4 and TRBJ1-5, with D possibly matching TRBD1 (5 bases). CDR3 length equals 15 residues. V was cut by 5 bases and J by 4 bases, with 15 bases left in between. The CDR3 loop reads CASSQTGGRNQPQHF. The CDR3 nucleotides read TGTGCCAGCAGTCAGACGGGGGGAAGGAATCAGCCCCAGCATTTT.

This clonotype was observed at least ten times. The CDR3 region is CASSLGRANQPQHF. CDR3 nucleotide sequence: TGTGCCAGCAGTTTGGGCAGGGCCAATCAGCCCCAGCATTTT. The V and J genes are TRBV27 and TRBJ1-5; tentative D call: TRBD1 (5 bases). The CDR3 is made up of 14 amino acids. Germline V CDR1 and CDR2: MNHEY, SMNVEV (reference sequence). With 3 bases removed from V and 3 bases from J, the gap between germline ends came to 9 bases.

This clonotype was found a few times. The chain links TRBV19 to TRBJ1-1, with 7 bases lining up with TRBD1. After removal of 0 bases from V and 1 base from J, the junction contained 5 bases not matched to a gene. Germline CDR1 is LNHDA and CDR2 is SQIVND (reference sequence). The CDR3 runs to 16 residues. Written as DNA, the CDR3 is TGTGCCAGTAGTATAGATTCCCCAGGGGGGAACACTGAAGCTTTCTTT. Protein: CASSIDSPGGNTEAFF.

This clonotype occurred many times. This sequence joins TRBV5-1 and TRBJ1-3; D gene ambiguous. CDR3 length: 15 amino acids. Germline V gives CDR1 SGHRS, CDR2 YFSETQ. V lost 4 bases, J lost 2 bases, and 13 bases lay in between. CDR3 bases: TGCGCCAGCAGCCTTCCTCGGGATCCTGGAAACACCATATATTTT. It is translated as CASSLPRDPGNTIYF.

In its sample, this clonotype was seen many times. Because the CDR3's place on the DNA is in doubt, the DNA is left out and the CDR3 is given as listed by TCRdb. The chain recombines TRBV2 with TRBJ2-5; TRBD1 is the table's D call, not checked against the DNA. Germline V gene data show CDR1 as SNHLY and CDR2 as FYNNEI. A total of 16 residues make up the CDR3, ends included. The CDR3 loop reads CASRMFGTGTSHGKYF.

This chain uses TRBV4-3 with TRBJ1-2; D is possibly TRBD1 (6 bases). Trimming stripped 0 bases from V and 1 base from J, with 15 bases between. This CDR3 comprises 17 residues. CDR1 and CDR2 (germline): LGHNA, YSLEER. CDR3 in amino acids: CASSQDSYGDINYGYTF. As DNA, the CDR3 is TGCGCCAGCAGCCAAGATTCTTACGGGGACATTAACTATGGCTACACCTTC.

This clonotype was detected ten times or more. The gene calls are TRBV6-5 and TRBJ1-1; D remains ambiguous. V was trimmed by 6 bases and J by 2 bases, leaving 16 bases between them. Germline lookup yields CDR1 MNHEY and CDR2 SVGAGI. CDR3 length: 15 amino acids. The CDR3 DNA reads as TGTGCCAGCAGCCCCCTCGGGTCACGTAACACTGAAGCTTTCTTT. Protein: CASSPLGSRNTEAFF.

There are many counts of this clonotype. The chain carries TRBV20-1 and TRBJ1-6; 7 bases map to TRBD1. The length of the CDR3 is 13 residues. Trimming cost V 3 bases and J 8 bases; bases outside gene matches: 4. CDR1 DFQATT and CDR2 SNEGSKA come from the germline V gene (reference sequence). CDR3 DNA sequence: TGCAGTGCTAGCCGCGACAGGGATTCACCCCTCCACTTT. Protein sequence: CSASRDRDSPLHF.

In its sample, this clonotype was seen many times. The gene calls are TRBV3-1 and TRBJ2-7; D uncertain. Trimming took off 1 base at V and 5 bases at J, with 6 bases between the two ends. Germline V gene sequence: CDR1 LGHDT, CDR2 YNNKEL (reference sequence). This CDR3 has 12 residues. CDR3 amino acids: CASSQVSDEQYF. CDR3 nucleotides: TGTGCCAGCAGCCAAGTTTCCGACGAGCAGTACTTC.

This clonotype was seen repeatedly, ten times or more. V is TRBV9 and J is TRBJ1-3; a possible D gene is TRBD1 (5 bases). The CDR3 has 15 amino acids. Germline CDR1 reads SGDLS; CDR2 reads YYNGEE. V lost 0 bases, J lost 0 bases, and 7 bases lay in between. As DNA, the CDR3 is TGTGCCAGCAGCGTAGGCAGGGCCTCTGGAAACACCATATATTTT. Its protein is CASSVGRASGNTIYF.

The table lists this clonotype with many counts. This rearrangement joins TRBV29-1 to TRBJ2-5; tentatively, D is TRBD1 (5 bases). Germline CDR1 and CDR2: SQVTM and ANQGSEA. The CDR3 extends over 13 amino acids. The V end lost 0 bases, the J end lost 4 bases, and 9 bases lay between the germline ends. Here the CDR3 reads CSVEDAGPETQYF. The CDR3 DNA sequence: TGCAGCGTTGAAGACGCAGGGCCAGAGACCCAGTACTTC.

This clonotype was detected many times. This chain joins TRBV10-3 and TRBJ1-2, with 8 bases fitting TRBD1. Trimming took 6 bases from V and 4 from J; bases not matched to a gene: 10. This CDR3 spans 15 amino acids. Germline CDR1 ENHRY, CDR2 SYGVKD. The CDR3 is CAISGQGGSSYGYTF. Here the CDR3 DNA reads TGTGCCATCAGCGGACAGGGAGGGTCGAGCTATGGCTACACCTTC.

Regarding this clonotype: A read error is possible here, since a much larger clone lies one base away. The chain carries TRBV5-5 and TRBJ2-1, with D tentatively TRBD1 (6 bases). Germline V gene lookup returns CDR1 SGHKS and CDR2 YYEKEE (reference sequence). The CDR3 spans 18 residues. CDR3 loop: CASSPTPAGESSYNEQLF. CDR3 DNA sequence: TGTGCCAGCAGCCCAACTCCCGCAGGGGAGAGCTCCTACAATGAGCAGTTGTTC.

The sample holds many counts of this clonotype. DNA for the CDR3: TGTGCCAGCCGGGGGTACAGGGGCGGCTACACCTTC. This sequence encodes CASRGYRGGYTF. The chain has TRBV12-3 or TRBV12-4 and TRBJ1-2; 7 bases align to TRBD1. The CDR3 totals 12 residues. Trimming cost V 8 bases and J 8 bases; bases outside gene matches: 8.

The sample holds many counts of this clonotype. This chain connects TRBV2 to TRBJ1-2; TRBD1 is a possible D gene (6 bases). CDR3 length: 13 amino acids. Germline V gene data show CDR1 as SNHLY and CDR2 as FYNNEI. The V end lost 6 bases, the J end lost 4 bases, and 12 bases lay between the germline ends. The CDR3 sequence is CASRPGAVYGYTF. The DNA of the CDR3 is TGTGCCAGCAGGCCAGGGGCGGTCTATGGCTACACCTTC.

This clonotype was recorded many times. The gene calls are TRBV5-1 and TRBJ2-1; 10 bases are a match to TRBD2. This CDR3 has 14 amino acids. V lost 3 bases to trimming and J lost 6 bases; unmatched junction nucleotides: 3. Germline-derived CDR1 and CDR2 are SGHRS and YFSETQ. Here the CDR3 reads CASSSSGSINEQFF. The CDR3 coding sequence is TGCGCCAGCAGCTCTAGCGGGAGCATCAATGAGCAGTTCTTC.

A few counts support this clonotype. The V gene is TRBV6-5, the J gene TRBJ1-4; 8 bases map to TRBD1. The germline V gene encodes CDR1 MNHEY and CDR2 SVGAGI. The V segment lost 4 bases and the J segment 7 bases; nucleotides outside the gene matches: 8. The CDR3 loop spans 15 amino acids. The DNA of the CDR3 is TGTGCCAGCAGTTCCTGGACAGGGCGAGGTGAAAAACTGTTTTTT. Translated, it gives CASSSWTGRGEKLFF.

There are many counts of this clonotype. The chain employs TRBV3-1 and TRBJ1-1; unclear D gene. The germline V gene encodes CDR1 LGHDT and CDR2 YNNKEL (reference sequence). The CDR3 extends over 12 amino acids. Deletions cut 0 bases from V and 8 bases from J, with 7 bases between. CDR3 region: CASSQDQVEAFF. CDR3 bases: TGTGCCAGCAGCCAAGATCAGGTCGAAGCTTTCTTT.

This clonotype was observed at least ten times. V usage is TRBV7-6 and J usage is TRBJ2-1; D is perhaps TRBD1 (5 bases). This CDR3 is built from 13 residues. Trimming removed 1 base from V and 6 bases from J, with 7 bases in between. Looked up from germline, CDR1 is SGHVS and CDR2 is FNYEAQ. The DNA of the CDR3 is TGTGCCAGCAGCTTAGGACAGTCCAATGAGCAGTTCTTC. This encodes CASSLGQSNEQFF.

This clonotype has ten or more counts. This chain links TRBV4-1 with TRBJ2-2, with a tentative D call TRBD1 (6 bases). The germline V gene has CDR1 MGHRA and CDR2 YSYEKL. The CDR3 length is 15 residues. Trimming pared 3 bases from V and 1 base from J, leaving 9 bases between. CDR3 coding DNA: TGCGCCAGCAGCCAGAACAGGGTGAACACCGGGGAGCTGTTTTTT. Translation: CASSQNRVNTGELFF.

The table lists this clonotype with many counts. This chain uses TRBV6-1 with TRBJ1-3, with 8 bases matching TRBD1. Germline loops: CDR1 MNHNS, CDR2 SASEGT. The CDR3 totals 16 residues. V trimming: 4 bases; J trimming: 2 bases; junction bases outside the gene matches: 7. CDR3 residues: CASSVARDRTGNTIYF. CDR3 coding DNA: TGTGCCAGCAGTGTGGCCCGGGACAGGACTGGAAACACCATATATTTT.

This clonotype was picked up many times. CDR3 protein: CASSFGGMNTEAFF. The CDR3 region has the DNA TGTGCCAGCAGTTTCGGGGGCATGAACACTGAAGCTTTCTTT. The chain carries TRBV12-3 or TRBV12-4 and TRBJ1-1; D may be TRBD1 (6 bases). Trimming removed 3 bases from V and 0 bases from J, with 8 bases in between. The CDR3 totals 14 residues.

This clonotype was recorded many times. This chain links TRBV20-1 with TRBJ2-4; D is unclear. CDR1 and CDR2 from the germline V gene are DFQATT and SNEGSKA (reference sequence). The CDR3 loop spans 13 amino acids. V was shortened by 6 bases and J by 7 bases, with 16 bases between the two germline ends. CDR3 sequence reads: CSASGQVRNIQYF. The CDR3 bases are TGCAGTGCGTCGGGCCAGGTCCGGAACATTCAGTACTTC.

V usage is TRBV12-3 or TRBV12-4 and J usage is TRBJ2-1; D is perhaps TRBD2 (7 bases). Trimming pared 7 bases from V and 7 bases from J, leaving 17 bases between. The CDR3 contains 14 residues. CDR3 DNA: TGTGCCAGCACCTTAGGGGGGGCTGTAAATGAGCAGTTCTTC. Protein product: CASTLGGAVNEQFF.

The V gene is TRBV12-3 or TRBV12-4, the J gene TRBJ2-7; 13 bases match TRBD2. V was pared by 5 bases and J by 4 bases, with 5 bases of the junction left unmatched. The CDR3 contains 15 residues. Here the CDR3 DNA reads TGTGCCAGCAGTCCTCGGACTAGCGGGGGTTACGAGCAGTACTTC. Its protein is CASSPRTSGGYEQYF.

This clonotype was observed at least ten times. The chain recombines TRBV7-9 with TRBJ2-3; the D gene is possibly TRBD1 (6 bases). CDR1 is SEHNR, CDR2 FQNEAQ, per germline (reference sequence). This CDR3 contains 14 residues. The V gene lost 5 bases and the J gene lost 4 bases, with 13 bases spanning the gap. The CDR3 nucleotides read TGTGCCAGCAGCCAGGGGTGGGGTCCAGATACGCAGTATTTT. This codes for CASSQGWGPDTQYF.